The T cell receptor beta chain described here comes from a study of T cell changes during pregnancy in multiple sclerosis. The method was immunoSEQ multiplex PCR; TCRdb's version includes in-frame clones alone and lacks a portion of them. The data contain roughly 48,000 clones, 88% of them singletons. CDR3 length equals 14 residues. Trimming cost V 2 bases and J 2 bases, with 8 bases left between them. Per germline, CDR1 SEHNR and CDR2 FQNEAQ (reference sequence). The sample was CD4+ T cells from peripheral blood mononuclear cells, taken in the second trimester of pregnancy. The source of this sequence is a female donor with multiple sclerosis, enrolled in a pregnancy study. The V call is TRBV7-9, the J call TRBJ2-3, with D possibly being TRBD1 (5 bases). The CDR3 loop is CASSLLRDTDTQYF. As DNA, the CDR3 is TGTGCCAGCAGCTTACTCAGGGACACAGATACGCAGTATTTT. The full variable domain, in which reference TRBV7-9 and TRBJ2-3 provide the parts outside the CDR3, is DTGVSQNPRHKITKRGQNVTFRCDPISEHNRLYWYRQTLGQGPEFLTYFQNEAQLEKSRLLSDRFSAERPKGSFSTLEIQRTEQGDSAMYLCASSLLRDTDTQYFGPGTRLTVL.